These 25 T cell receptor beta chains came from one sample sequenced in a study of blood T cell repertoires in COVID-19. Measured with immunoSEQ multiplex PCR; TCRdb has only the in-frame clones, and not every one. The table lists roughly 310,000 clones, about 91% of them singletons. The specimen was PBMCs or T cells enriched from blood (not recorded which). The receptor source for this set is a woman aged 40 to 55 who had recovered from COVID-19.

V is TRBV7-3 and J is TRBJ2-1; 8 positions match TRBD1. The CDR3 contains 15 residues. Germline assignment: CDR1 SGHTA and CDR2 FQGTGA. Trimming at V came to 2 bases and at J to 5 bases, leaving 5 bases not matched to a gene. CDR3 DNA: TGTGCCAGCAGCTTAGGGCAGGGGGCCCACAATGAGCAGTTCTTC. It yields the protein CASSLGQGAHNEQFF. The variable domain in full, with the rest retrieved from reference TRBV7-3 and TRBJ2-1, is GAGVSQTPSNKVTEKGKYVELRCDPISGHTALYWYRQSLGQGPEFLIYFQGTGAADDSGLPNDRFFAVRPEGSVSTLKIQRTERGDSAVYLCASSLGQGAHNEQFFGPGTRLTVL.

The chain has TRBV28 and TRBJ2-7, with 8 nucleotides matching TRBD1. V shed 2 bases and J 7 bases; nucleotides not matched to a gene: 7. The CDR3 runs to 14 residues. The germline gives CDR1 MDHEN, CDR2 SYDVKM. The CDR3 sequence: CASSLEGQVKEQYF. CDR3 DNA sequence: TGTGCCAGCAGTTTAGAGGGACAGGTGAAAGAGCAGTACTTC. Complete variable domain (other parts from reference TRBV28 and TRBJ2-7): DVKVTQSSRYLVKRTGEKVFLECVQDMDHENMFWYRQDPGLGLRLIYFSYDVKMKEKGDIPEGYSVSREKKERFSLILESASTNQTSMYLCASSLEGQVKEQYFGPGTRLTVT.

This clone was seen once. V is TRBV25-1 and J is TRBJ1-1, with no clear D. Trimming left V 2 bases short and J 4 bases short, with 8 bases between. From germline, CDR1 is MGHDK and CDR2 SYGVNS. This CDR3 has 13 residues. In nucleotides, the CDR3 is TGTGCCAGCAGTGAACATCCGGGCACTGAAGCTTTCTTT. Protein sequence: CASSEHPGTEAFF.

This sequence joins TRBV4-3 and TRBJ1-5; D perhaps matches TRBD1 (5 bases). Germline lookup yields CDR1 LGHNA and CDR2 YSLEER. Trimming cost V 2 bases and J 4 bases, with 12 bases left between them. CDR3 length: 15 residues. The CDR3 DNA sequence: TGCGCCAGCAGCCAACACCCAACAGGAAATCAGCCCCAGCATTTT. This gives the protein CASSQHPTGNQPQHF.

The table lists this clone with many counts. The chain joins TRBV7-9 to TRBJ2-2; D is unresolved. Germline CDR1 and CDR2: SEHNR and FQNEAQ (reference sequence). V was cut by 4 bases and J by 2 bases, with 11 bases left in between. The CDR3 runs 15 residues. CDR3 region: CASSSPTTNTGELFF. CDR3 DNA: TGTGCCAGCAGCTCCCCGACAACAAACACCGGGGAGCTGTTTTTT.

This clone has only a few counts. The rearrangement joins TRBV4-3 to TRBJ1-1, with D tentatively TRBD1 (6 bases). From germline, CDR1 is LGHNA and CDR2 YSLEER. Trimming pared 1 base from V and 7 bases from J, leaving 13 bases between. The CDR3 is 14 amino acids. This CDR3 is CASSQGGGLVEAFF. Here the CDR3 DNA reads TGCGCCAGCAGCCAAGGCGGGGGGCTGGTTGAAGCTTTCTTT.

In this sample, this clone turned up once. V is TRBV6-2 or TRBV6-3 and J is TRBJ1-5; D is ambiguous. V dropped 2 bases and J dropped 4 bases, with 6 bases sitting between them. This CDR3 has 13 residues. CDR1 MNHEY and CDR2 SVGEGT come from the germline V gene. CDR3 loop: CASSYLRNQPQHF. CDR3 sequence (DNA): TGTGCCAGCAGTTACCTGAGAAATCAGCCCCAGCATTTT.

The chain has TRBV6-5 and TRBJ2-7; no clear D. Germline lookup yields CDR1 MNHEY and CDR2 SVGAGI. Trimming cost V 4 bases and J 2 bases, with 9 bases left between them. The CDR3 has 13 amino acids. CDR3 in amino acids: CASSLTLAYEQYF. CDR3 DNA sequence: TGTGCCAGCAGTTTGACACTGGCCTACGAGCAGTACTTC.

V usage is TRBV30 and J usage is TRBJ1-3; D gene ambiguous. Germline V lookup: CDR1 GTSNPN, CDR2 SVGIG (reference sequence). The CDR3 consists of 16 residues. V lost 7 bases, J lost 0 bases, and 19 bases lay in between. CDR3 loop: CASSEGSRGSGNTIYF. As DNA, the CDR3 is TGTGCCTCCTCCGAAGGATCACGCGGCTCTGGAAACACCATATATTTT. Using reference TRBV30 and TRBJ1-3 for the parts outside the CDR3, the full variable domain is SQTIHQWPATLVQPVGSPLSLECTVEGTSNPNLYWYRQAAGRGLQLLFYSVGIGQISSEVPQNLSASRPQDRQFILSSKKLLLSDSGFYLCASSEGSRGSGNTIYFGEGSWLTVV.

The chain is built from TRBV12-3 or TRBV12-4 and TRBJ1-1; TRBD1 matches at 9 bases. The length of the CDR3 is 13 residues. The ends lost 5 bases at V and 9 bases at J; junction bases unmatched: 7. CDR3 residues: CASSQGTGSKAFF. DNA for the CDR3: TGTGCCAGCAGTCAAGGGACAGGGAGTAAAGCTTTCTTT.

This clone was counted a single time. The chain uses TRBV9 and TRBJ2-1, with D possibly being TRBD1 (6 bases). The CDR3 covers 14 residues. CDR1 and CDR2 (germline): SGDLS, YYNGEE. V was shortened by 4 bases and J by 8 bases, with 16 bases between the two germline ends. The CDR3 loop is CASSSEGGTDEQFF. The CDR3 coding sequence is TGTGCCAGCAGCTCCGAAGGGGGTACGGATGAGCAGTTCTTC.

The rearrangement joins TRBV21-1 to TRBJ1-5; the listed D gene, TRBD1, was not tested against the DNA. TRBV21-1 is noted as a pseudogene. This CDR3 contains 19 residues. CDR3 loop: CASYKLEAGEGSGNQPQHF. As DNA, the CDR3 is TGTGCCAGCTACAAACTGGAGGCAGGGGAAGGAAGTGGCAATCAGCCCCAGCATTTT.

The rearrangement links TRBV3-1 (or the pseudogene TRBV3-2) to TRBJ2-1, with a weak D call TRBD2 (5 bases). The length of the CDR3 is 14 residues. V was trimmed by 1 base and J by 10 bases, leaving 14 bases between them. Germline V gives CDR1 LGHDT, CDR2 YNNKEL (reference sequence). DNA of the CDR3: TGTGCCAGCAGCCAAGTAGCCCCATCGGGGGAGCAGTTCTTC. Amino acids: CASSQVAPSGEQFF.

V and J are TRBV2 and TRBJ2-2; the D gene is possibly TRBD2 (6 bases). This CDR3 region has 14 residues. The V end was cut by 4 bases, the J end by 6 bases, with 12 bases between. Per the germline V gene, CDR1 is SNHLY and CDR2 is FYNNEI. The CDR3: CASSVMEGPGELFF. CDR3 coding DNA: TGTGCCAGCAGTGTTATGGAGGGCCCCGGGGAGCTGTTTTTT.

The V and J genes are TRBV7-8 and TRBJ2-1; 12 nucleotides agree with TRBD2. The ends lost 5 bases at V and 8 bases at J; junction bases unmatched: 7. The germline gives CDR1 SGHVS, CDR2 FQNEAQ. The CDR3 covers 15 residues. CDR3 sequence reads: CASSHLLAGGHEQFF. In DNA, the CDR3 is TGTGCCAGCAGCCACCTACTAGCGGGAGGACATGAGCAGTTCTTC. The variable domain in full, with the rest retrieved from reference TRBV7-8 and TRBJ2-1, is GAGVSQSPRYKVAKRGQDVALRCDPISGHVSLFWYQQALGQGPEFLTYFQNEAQLDKSGLPSDRFFAERPEGSVSTLKIQRTQQEDSAVYLCASSHLLAGGHEQFFGPGTRLTVL.

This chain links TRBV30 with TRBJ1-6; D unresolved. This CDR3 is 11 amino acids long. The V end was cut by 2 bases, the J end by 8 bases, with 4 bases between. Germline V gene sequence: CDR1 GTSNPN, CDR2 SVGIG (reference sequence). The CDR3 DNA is TGTGCCTGGAGTTATTATTCACCCCTCCACTTT. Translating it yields CAWSYYSPLHF.

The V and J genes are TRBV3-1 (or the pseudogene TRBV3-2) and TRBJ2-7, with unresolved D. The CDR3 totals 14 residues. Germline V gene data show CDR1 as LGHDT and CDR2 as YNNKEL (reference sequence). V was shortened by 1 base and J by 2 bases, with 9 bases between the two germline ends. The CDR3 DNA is TGTGCCAGCAGCCAAGTACTCCAGGCCTACGAGCAGTACTTC. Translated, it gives CASSQVLQAYEQYF.

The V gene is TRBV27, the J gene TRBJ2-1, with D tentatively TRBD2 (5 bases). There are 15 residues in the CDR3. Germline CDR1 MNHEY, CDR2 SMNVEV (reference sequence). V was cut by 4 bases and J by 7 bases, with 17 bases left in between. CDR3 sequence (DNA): TGTGCCAGCAGTTCCATTCCCCCATGGGAGAATGAGCAGTTCTTC. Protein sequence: CASSSIPPWENEQFF.

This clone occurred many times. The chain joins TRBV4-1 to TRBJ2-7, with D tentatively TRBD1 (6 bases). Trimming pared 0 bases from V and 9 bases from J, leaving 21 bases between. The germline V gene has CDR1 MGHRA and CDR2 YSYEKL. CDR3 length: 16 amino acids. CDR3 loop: CASSQDGALTGYWQYF. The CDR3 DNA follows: TGCGCCAGCAGCCAAGACGGGGCGTTAACAGGGTACTGGCAGTACTTC.

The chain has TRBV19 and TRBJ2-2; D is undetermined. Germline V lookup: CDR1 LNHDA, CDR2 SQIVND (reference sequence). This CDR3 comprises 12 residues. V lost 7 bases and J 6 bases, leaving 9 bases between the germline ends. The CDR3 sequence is CASKPGPGELFF. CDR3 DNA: TGTGCCAGTAAGCCAGGCCCCGGGGAGCTGTTTTTT.

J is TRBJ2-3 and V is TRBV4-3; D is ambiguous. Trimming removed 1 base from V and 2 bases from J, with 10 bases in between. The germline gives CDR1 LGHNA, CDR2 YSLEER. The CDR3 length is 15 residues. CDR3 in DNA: TGCGCCAGCAGCCAAGGTACCGAGTACACAGATACGCAGTATTTT. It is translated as CASSQGTEYTDTQYF.

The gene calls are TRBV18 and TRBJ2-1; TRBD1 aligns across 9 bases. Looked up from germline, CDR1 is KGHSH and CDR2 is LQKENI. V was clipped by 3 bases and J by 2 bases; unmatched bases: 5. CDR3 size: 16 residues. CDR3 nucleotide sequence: TGTGCCAGCTCACCGAAACAGGGGGCACCCTACAATGAGCAGTTCTTC. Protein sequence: CASSPKQGAPYNEQFF.

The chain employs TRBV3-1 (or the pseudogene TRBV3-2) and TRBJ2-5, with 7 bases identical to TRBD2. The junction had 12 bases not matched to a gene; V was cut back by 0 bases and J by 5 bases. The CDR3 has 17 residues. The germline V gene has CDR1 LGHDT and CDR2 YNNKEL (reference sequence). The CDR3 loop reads CASSQEMGGYSAETQYF. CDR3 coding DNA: TGTGCCAGCAGCCAAGAAATGGGGGGGTATAGTGCCGAGACCCAGTACTTC.

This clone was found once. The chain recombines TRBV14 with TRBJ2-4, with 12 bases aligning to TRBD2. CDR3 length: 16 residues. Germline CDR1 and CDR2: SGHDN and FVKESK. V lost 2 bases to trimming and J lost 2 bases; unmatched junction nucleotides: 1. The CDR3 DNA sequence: TGTGCCAGCAGCCAAACTAGCGGGGGGCCCAAAAACATTCAGTACTTC. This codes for CASSQTSGGPKNIQYF.

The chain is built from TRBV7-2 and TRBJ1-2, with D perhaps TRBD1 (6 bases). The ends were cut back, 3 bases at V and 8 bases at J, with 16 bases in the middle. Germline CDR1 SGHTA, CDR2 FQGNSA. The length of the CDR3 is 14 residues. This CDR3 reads CASSFGRGGVGYTF. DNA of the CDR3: TGTGCCAGCAGCTTCGGCAGGGGAGGGGTCGGCTACACCTTC.